These 24 T cell receptor beta chains were all obtained from the same sample, sequenced in a study of cytomegalovirus exposure and HLA in healthy donors. The PCR ran on 60 Vbeta and 13 Jbeta primers. TCRdb's copy holds only in-frame clones and misses some; the assay was immunoSEQ multiplex PCR. In the table there are 200,000 or so clones, roughly 80% of which are singletons. The specimen sequenced was PBMCs. These receptors were collected from a man in his thirties or forties in good health and CMV-seronegative.

The V call is TRBV27, the J call TRBJ2-2; 15 bases map to TRBD2. CDR3 length equals 20 residues. Germline V gives CDR1 MNHEY, CDR2 SMNVEV (reference sequence). V shed 2 bases and J 4 bases; nucleotides not matched to a gene: 11. CDR3 nucleotides: TGTGCCAGCAGTTTACTCCATCCGGGACTAGCGGGGGGTCTCACCGGGGAGCTGTTTTTT. Translation gives CASSLLHPGLAGGLTGELFF.

The CDR3, as DNA: TGTGCCAGCCTCCCAGGATTTCCTGATACAAATGAAAAACTGTTTTTT. Encoded protein: CASLPGFPDTNEKLFF. This chain connects TRBV28 to TRBJ1-4; D ambiguous. The CDR3 is made up of 16 amino acids. V gave up 8 bases and J gave up 5 bases, with 21 bases separating them. Per the germline V gene, CDR1 is MDHEN and CDR2 is SYDVKM.

The V call is TRBV19, the J call TRBJ1-2; the match to TRBD1 covers 8 bases. The V segment lost 5 bases and the J segment 5 bases; nucleotides outside the gene matches: 7. Germline CDR1 is LNHDA and CDR2 is SQIVND (reference sequence). There are 14 residues in the CDR3. The CDR3 DNA sequence: TGTGCCAGTAGTCCCGACAGGGGTCGGTATGGCTACACCTTC. Encoded protein: CASSPDRGRYGYTF.

A single count supports this clone. The V call is TRBV19, the J call TRBJ2-5; 9 bases agree with TRBD1. The length of the CDR3 is 15 residues. After removal of 6 bases from V and 4 bases from J, the junction contained 9 bases not matched to a gene. In germline, CDR1 is LNHDA, CDR2 SQIVND (reference sequence). The CDR3 nucleotides are TGTGCCAGTAGGACAGACAGGGGGGGATCAGAGACCCAGTACTTC. Protein: CASRTDRGGSETQYF.

The chain is built from TRBV11-2 and TRBJ2-7; TRBD2 matches at 10 bases. This CDR3 contains 14 residues. Per the germline V gene, CDR1 is SGHAT and CDR2 is FQNNGV. V lost 7 bases, J lost 3 bases, and 6 bases stayed unmatched. The CDR3 DNA reads TGTGCCAGCACCGTAGCGGGGGGCAACTACGAGCAGTACTTC. This codes for CASTVAGGNYEQYF.

V gene TRBV28 combines with J gene TRBJ2-2; 7 nucleotides agree with TRBD2. This CDR3 region has 18 residues. V lost 7 bases, J lost 5 bases, and 19 bases stayed unmatched. Germline CDR1 and CDR2: MDHEN and SYDVKM. The CDR3: CASISYLTGGGATGELFF. DNA for the CDR3: TGTGCCAGCATATCTTACTTGACGGGGGGTGGAGCAACCGGGGAGCTGTTTTTT.

This rearrangement joins TRBV6-5 to TRBJ1-6; tentative D call: TRBD1 (5 bases). Trimming took off 7 bases at V and 8 bases at J, with 9 bases between the two ends. The CDR3 contains 12 residues. Germline values: CDR1 MNHEY, CDR2 SVGAGI. The CDR3 sequence is CASTSRDSPLHF. The CDR3 nucleotides read TGTGCCAGCACCTCCAGGGATTCACCCCTCCACTTT.

Notes on this clone: Other DNA sequences from this sample encode an identical CDR3 as well. V is TRBV5-1 and J is TRBJ2-7; D is perhaps TRBD1 (7 bases). Trimming pared 4 bases from V and 0 bases from J, leaving 11 bases between. The CDR3 spans 14 residues. Germline CDR1 reads SGHRS; CDR2 reads YFSETQ. For the CDR3, the DNA is TGCGCCAGCAGCCCGGGGGACAGCTCCTACGAGCAGTACTTC. Residues: CASSPGDSSYEQYF.

The CDR3, as DNA: TGTGCCGGCTTGGGACTAGTTGGCGGGGAGCTGTTTTTT. Its translation is CAGLGLVGGELFF. This chain connects TRBV19 to TRBJ2-2; 8 bases map to TRBD2. CDR1 and CDR2 (germline): LNHDA, SQIVND (reference sequence). The V segment lost 11 bases and the J segment 7 bases; nucleotides outside the gene matches: 9. The CDR3 consists of 13 residues.

The chain uses TRBV5-8 and TRBJ2-1, with D maybe TRBD2 (5 bases). The length of the CDR3 is 15 residues. The germline CDR1 and CDR2 sequences are SGHTS and YDEGEE. V was cut by 0 bases and J by 7 bases, with 14 bases left in between. Written as DNA, the CDR3 is TGTGCCAGCAGCTTGGGGCTAGCAGCCAATAATGAGCAGTTCTTC. This gives the protein CASSLGLAANNEQFF.

The CDR3 reads CASSPSGGGTDTQYF. CDR3 nucleotide sequence: TGTGCCAGCAGCCCCTCCGGAGGGGGCACAGATACGCAGTATTTT. The chain employs TRBV7-3 and TRBJ2-3; D possibly corresponds to TRBD2 (6 bases). CDR3 size: 15 residues. Trimming left V 5 bases short and J 1 base short, with 13 bases between. Germline-derived CDR1 and CDR2 are SGHTA and FQGTGA. Drawing the rest from reference TRBV7-3 and TRBJ2-3, the complete variable domain is GAGVSQTPSNKVTEKGKYVELRCDPISGHTALYWYRQSLGQGPEFLIYFQGTGAADDSGLPNDRFFAVRPEGSVSTLKIQRTERGDSAVYLCASSPSGGGTDTQYFGPGTRLTVL.

This clone was detected only a few times. This chain uses TRBV5-4 with TRBJ2-2; a weak D match, TRBD1 (6 bases). Trimming took 4 bases from V and 6 from J, leaving 19 bases between them. The CDR3 has 16 amino acids. The germline CDR1 and CDR2 sequences are SGHNT and YYREEE (reference sequence). CDR3 residues: CASSPSWQGTSGELFF. The CDR3 nucleotides are TGTGCCAGCAGCCCTTCATGGCAGGGGACATCCGGGGAGCTGTTTTTT.

In this sample, this clone turned up once. The rearrangement joins TRBV5-1 to TRBJ2-4, with D possibly being TRBD1 (5 bases). Trimming removed 3 bases at V and 0 bases at J, with 13 bases between. The CDR3 has 16 residues. Germline CDR1 is SGHRS and CDR2 is YFSETQ. CDR3 DNA sequence: TGCGCCAGCAGCTATGGCACGACAGTAGCCAAAAACATTCAGTACTTC. Translation gives CASSYGTTVAKNIQYF.

Note on this clone: The junction differs from germline at one of its ends, possibly a read error. The V call is TRBV28, the J call TRBJ2-3; 7 nucleotides align to TRBD1. The germline gives CDR1 MDHEN, CDR2 SYDVKM. This CDR3 has 12 amino acids. The CDR3 region has the DNA TGTGCCAGCAGTCCCCTATTGGGACAGCGGTCTTTT. The encoded protein is CASSPLLGQRSF.

This chain joins TRBV9 and TRBJ2-5, with a tentative D call TRBD2 (5 bases). V lost 0 bases to trimming and J lost 7 bases, with 10 bases between them. The CDR3 runs 13 residues. Per germline, CDR1 SGDLS and CDR2 YYNGEE. The CDR3 region is CASSVEGRGTQYF. CDR3 bases: TGTGCCAGCAGCGTAGAGGGTCGGGGGACCCAGTACTTC.

V usage is TRBV6-6 and J usage is TRBJ1-6; 7 bases line up with TRBD1. There are 16 residues in the CDR3. Germline V CDR1 and CDR2: MNHNY, SVGAGI (reference sequence). V shed 4 bases and J 1 base; nucleotides not matched to a gene: 4. CDR3 DNA: TGTGCCAGCAGTTTTCTACAGGGGTCCTATAATTCACCCCTCCACTTT. Translation gives CASSFLQGSYNSPLHF.

This clone was seen a handful of times. The V call is TRBV7-6, the J call TRBJ2-2; the D gene is possibly TRBD1 (6 bases). The V gene's germline CDR1 is SGHVS and CDR2 FNYEAQ. This CDR3 spans 14 amino acids. Trimming left V 3 bases short and J 8 bases short, with 13 bases between. The CDR3 is CASSLDTGWGELFF. Written as DNA, the CDR3 is TGTGCCAGCAGCTTGGATACAGGGTGGGGGGAGCTGTTTTTT.

The chain employs TRBV27 and TRBJ1-2; TRBD1 is a possible D gene (5 bases). Trimming removed 5 bases at V and 8 bases at J, with 15 bases between. Looked up from germline, CDR1 is MNHEY and CDR2 is SMNVEV (reference sequence). The CDR3 length is 13 residues. The CDR3 nucleotides are TGTGCCAGCAGTCCCATTAGGGGCGGCGGCTACACCTTC. Translation gives CASSPIRGGGYTF.

The rearrangement links TRBV7-2 to TRBJ1-3, with D possibly TRBD1 on 6 matching bases. Trimming took off 1 base at V and 1 base at J, with 8 bases between the two ends. Per the germline V gene, CDR1 is SGHTA and CDR2 is FQGNSA. This CDR3 spans 15 amino acids. The CDR3 DNA reads as TGTGCCAGCAGCTTAGGACAGGTTTCTGGAAACACCATATATTTT. Translation: CASSLGQVSGNTIYF.

This sequence joins TRBV5-1 and TRBJ2-1; 11 nucleotides line up with TRBD2. This CDR3 region has 16 residues. The germline gives CDR1 SGHRS, CDR2 YFSETQ. The J segment lost 3 bases and the V segment lost 4 bases, leaving 6 bases of the junction unmatched. CDR3 sequence: CASSIATSGVYNEQFF. DNA of the CDR3: TGCGCCAGCAGCATTGCGACTAGCGGGGTCTACAATGAGCAGTTCTTC.

Note on this clone: Other DNA sequences in this sample translate to the same CDR3. This chain connects TRBV7-6 to TRBJ2-1, with 10 bases aligning to TRBD2. The germline V gene has CDR1 SGHVS and CDR2 FNYEAQ. The length of the CDR3 is 15 residues. Trimming removed 1 base from V and 3 bases from J; junction bases left unmatched: 0. The CDR3 protein is CASSLERGGYNEQFF. The DNA of the CDR3 is TGTGCCAGCAGCTTAGAGCGGGGGGGCTACAATGAGCAGTTCTTC.

The chain links TRBV11-1 to TRBJ1-1; possible D gene TRBD1, 5 bases. The germline CDR1 and CDR2 sequences are SGHAT and FQDESV (reference sequence). This CDR3 has 14 amino acids. V was cut by 2 bases and J by 7 bases, with 14 bases left in between. CDR3 sequence (DNA): TGTGCCAGCAGCTTATATTTCGACAGCCGTGAAGCTTTCTTT. This sequence encodes CASSLYFDSREAFF.

J is TRBJ2-2 and V is TRBV19, with D perhaps matching TRBD1 (5 bases). The V and J ends lost 5 bases and 8 bases respectively, with 12 bases between them. Per the germline V gene, CDR1 is LNHDA and CDR2 is SQIVND (reference sequence). The CDR3 has 13 amino acids. The CDR3 is CASSVRAGGELFF. The CDR3 DNA sequence: TGTGCCAGTAGTGTCAGGGCAGGGGGGGAGCTGTTTTTT.

Points on this clone: The junction shows a germline mismatch at one end, possibly a read error. The chain uses TRBV7-9 and TRBJ2-3, with TRBD2 matching over 7 bases. CDR3 length: 15 amino acids. Germline CDR1 and CDR2: SEHNR and FQNEAQ (reference sequence). Written as DNA, the CDR3 is TGTTCCAGCAGCCCCGACCTGGCGGGGGTGGATACGCAGTATTTT. Translating it yields CSSSPDLAGVDTQYF.